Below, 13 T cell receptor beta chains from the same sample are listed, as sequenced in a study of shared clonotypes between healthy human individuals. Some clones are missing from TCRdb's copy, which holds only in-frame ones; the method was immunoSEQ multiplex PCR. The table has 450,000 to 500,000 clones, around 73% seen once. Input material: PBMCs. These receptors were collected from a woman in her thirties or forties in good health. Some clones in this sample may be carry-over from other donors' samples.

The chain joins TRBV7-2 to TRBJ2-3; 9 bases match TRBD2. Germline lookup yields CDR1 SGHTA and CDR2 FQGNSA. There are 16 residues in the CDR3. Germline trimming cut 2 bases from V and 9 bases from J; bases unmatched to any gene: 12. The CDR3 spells CASSLRAGGHPGTQYF. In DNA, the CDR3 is TGTGCCAGCAGCTTAAGAGCGGGAGGCCACCCAGGGACGCAGTATTTT. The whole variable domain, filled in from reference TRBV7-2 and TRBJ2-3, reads GAGVSQSPSNKVTEKGKDVELRCDPISGHTALYWYRQSLGQGLEFLIYFQGNSAPDKSGLPSDRFSAERTGGSVSTLTIQRTQQEDSAVYLCASSLRAGGHPGTQYFGPGTRLTVL.

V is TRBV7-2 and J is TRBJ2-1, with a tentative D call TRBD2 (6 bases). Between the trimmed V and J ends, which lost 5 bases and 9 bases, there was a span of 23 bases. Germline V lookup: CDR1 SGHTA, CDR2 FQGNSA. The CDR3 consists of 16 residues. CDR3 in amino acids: CASSRSSAGGLGEQFF. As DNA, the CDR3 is TGTGCCAGCAGCCGATCTAGCGCCGGAGGCTTGGGTGAGCAGTTCTTC. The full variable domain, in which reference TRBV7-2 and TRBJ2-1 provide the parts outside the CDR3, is GAGVSQSPSNKVTEKGKDVELRCDPISGHTALYWYRQSLGQGLEFLIYFQGNSAPDKSGLPSDRFSAERTGGSVSTLTIQRTQQEDSAVYLCASSRSSAGGLGEQFFGPGTRLTVL.

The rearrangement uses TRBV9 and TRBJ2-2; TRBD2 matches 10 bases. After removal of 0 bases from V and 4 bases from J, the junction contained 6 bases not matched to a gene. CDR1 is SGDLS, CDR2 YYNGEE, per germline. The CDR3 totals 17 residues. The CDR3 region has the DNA TGTGCCAGCAGCGTAGACCCTAGCGGGGGCCTCACCGGGGAGCTGTTTTTT. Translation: CASSVDPSGGLTGELFF.

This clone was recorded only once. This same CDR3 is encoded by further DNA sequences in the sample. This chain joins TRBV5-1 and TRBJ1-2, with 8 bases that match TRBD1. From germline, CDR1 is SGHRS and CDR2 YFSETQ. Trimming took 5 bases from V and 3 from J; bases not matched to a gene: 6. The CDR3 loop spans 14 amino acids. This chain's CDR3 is CASRPGQGDYGYTF. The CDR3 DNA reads TGCGCCAGCAGACCAGGACAGGGTGACTATGGCTACACCTTC.

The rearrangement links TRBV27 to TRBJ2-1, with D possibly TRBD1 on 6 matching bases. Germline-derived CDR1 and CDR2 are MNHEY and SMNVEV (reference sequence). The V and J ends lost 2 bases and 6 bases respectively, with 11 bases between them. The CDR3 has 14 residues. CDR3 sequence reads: CASSLRRTANEQFF. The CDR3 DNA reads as TGTGCCAGCAGTTTAAGACGGACAGCCAATGAGCAGTTCTTC.

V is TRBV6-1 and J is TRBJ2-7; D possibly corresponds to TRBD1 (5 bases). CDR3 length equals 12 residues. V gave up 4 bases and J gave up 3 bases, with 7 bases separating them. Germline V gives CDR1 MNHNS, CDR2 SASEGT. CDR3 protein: CASSGRVYEQYF. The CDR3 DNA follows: TGTGCCAGCAGTGGCAGGGTCTACGAGCAGTACTTC.

CDR3 coding DNA: TGTGCCAGCAGCTTAGCGGGGGCTCGAGACAGGGATCAGCCCCAGCATTTT. Its translation is CASSLAGARDRDQPQHF. V gene TRBV7-8 combines with J gene TRBJ1-5, with 7 bases aligning to TRBD1. The CDR3 is made up of 17 amino acids. The germline V gene has CDR1 SGHVS and CDR2 FQNEAQ. V was pared by 0 bases and J by 5 bases, with 10 bases of the junction left unmatched.

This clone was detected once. As DNA, the CDR3 is TGCGCCAGCAGCTTAGCGGGAGAGTGGTACGAGCAGTACTTC. This translates into CASSLAGEWYEQYF. The chain recombines TRBV5-1 with TRBJ2-7, with 8 bases that match TRBD2. The length of the CDR3 is 14 residues. Germline CDR1 is SGHRS and CDR2 is YFSETQ. V shed 2 bases and J 4 bases; nucleotides not matched to a gene: 5. Complete variable domain (other parts from reference TRBV5-1 and TRBJ2-7): KAGVTQTPRYLIKTRGQQVTLSCSPISGHRSVSWYQQTPGQGLQFLFEYFSETQRNKGNFPGRFSGRQFSNSRSEMNVSTLELGDSALYLCASSLAGEWYEQYFGPGTRLTVT.

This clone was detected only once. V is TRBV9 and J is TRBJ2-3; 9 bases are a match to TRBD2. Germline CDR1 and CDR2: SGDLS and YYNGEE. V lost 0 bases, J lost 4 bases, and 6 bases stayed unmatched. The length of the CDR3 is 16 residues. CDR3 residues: CASSVAAAGGPDTQYF. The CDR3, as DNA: TGTGCCAGCAGCGTAGCTGCTGCGGGAGGGCCAGATACGCAGTATTTT.

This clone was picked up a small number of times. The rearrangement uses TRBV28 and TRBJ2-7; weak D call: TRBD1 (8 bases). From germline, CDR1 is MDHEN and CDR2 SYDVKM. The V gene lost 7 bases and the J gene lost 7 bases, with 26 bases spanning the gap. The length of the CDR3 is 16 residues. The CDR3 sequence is CASTSAGARGLGEQYF. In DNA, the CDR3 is TGTGCCAGCACTTCGGCGGGGGCCAGGGGGCTGGGGGAGCAGTACTTC.

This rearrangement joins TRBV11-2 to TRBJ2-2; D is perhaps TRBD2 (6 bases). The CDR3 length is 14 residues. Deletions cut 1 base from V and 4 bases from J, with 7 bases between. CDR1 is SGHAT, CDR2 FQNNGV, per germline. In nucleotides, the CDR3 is TGTGCCAGCAGCTTAGGGGAGGCCACCGGGGAGCTGTTTTTT. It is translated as CASSLGEATGELFF.

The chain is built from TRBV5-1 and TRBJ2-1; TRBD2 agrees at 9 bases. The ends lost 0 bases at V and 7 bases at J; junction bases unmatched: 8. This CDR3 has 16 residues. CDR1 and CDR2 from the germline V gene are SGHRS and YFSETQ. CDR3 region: CASSLAPTAGGNEQFF. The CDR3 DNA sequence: TGCGCCAGCAGCTTGGCTCCCACGGCGGGAGGGAATGAGCAGTTCTTC.

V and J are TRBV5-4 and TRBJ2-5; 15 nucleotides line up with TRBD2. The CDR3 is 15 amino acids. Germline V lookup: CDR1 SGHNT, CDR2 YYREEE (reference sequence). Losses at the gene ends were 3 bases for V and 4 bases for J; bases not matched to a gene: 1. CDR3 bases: TGTGCCAGCAGCTGGACTAGCGGGAGGGCAGAGACCCAGTACTTC. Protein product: CASSWTSGRAETQYF. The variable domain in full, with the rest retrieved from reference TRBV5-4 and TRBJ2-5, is ETGVTQSPTHLIKTRGQQVTLRCSSQSGHNTVSWYQQALGQGPQFIFQYYREEENGRGNFPPRFSGLQFPNYSSELNVNALELDDSALYLCASSWTSGRAETQYFGPGTRLLVL.